This record covers a single T cell receptor (beta chain). Its antigen is undetermined. Some clones are missing from TCRdb's copy, which holds only in-frame ones; the method was immunoSEQ multiplex PCR. The repertoire holds under 40,000 clones, with approximately 96% as singletons. The V gene end was trimmed by 1 base and the J gene end by 2 bases; junction bases not matched to a gene: 11. CDR3 length: 17 amino acids. CDR1 and CDR2 (germline): SQVTM, ANQGSEA. This entry comes from a study of graft-versus-host responses after intestinal transplantation. The overall study: Among the recipients, transplants were multivisceral, liver-intestinal, or isolated intestinal. All of the recipients had induction that used anti-thymocyte globulin, then tacrolimus and steroids for 2 to 3 years. General study points: Among circulating GvH clones, peak levels were associated with early post-transplant declines in HvG clones. Recipient marrow showed GvH clones, some seen first in ileum or blood.

This receptor was obtained from a human patient who received an intestinal transplant, so some T cells may come from the graft donor. Material: PBMCs, obtained 16 days after intestinal transplant. The J gene is TRBJ2-3, the V gene TRBV29-1; 8 nucleotides line up with TRBD2. The CDR3 region has the DNA TGCAGCGTTGAAGGCGAGTTGGCGGGAGGATCCACAGATACGCAGTATTTT. Protein sequence: CSVEGELAGGSTDTQYF.